Listed below are T cell receptor beta chains from one sample, sequenced in a study of glioma-infiltrating T cells after dendritic cell vaccination. The protocol was immunoSEQ multiplex PCR, while the TCRdb copy is restricted to in-frame clones and leaves out a portion. This table holds more than 85,000 clones, around 90% found once. This specimen consisted of blood, obtained after dendritic cell vaccination. These receptors came from a human donor with glioblastoma. CDR3s leave out the opening cysteine and the closing phenylalanine or tryptophan. The order of the fields is J gene, V gene, D gene, clone size, CDR3 length, CDR3 protein. A D gene is named only where the DNA matches it firmly. Only part of the rows carry a size: once, few, many, or a class if the clone is expanded.

>TRBJ1-3|TRBV13|-|-|13
ASSFRTTSGNTIY
>TRBJ1-4|TRBV5-4|TRBD1|once|12
ASSLSTGDEKLF
>TRBJ2-7|TRBV4-1|TRBD2|-|13
ASSQEGSSGGEQY
>TRBJ1-1|TRBV30|-|-|9
AWSRLMEAF
>TRBJ2-7|TRBV6-1|TRBD1|-|12
ASRDRGRTHEQY
>TRBJ2-3|TRBV13|TRBD2|-|14
ASSLGSAGLTDTQY
>TRBJ2-7|TRBV2|TRBD1|-|11
ASSSGTGNEQY
>TRBJ2-7|TRBV9|-|-|12
ASSVDLGSYEQY
>TRBJ2-5|TRBV15|-|-|14
ATSRGRGWYQETQY
>TRBJ1-2|TRBV19|-|-|12
ASSIGPGNYGYT
>TRBJ1-2|TRBV7-9|-|-|12
ASSLADSTYGYT
>TRBJ1-1|TRBV5-8|-|-|12
ASSLMGGGTEAF
>TRBJ1-1|TRBV10-2|-|-|14
ASSDPLTGTNTEAF
>TRBJ2-7|TRBV6-5|TRBD1|-|13
ASSPRDRASYEQY
>TRBJ2-1|TRBV11-2|-|-|12
ASSLEETHNEQF
>TRBJ1-1|TRBV19|-|-|12
ASSIQGGFAEAF
>TRBJ2-7|TRBV19|TRBD1|-|11
ASSRGQGVEQY
>TRBJ2-1|TRBV7-9|TRBD2|-|10
ASSPPRDYQF
>TRBJ2-7|TRBV6-1|TRBD1|-|13
ASSRTGVMGNEQY
>TRBJ1-2|TRBV5-1|TRBD1|-|14
ASSFRGRGQDYGYT
>TRBJ1-1|TRBV11-2|-|-|15
ASSLRQLGIMNTEAF
>TRBJ1-1|TRBV9|-|-|11
ASSTTVNTEAF
>TRBJ2-3|TRBV5-1|-|-|11
ASSQTSTDTQY
>TRBJ2-7|TRBV19|TRBD1|-|12
ASSTGQGAYEQY